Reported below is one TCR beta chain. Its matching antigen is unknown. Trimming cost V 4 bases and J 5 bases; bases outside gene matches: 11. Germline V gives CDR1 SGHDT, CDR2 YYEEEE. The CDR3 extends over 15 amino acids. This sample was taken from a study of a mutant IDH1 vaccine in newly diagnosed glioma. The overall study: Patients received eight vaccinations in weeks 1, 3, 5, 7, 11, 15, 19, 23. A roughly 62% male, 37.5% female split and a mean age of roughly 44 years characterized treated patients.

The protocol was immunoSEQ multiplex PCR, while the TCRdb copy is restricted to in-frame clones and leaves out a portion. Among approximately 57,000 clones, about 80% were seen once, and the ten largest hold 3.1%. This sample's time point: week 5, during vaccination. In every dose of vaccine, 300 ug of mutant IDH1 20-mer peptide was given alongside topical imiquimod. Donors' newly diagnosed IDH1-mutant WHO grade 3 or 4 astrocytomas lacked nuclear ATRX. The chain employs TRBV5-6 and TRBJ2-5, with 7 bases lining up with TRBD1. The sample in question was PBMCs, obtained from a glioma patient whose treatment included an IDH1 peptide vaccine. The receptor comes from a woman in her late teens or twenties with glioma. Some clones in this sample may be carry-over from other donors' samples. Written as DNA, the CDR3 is TGTGCCAGCAGCCCATCCGGACAGGCCGGGGAGACCCAGTACTTC. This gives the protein CASSPSGQAGETQYF.